Listed below are T cell receptor beta chains from one sample, sequenced in a study of spatial heterogeneity in lung cancer. TCRdb called the 5' RACE reads again in MiXCR, with one record for every CDR3 protein. The repertoire has roughly 11,000 distinct CDR3 sequences, roughly 15% of them found once; the top ten carry roughly 16%. Sequencing was performed on lung tumor tissue, taken at surgery. The source is a male donor with early-stage non-small cell lung cancer. Each CDR3 is given with its conserved first and last residue. D genes are given only for firm matches. Where a row states a size, it is once, few, many or the class of an expanded clone; other rows omit it.

len: 18; abundance: many; d_gene: TRBD2; v_gene: TRBV4-1; j_gene: TRBJ2-7; CDR3aa: CASSQDPDSGTSSYEQYF; CDR3nt: TGCGCCAGCAGCCAAGATCCGGATAGCGGGACAAGCTCCTACGAGCAGTACTTC
len: 13; abundance: .; d_gene: TRBD1; v_gene: TRBV4-1; j_gene: TRBJ1-2; CDR3aa: CASSQTGSYGYTF; CDR3nt: TGCGCCAGCAGCCAGACAGGGAGCTATGGCTACACCTTC
len: 14; abundance: many; d_gene: .; v_gene: TRBV11-2; j_gene: TRBJ2-5; CDR3aa: CASSWTPAEETQYF; CDR3nt: TGTGCCAGCAGCTGGACCCCTGCTGAAGAGACCCAGTACTTC
len: 11; abundance: medium-sized; d_gene: .; v_gene: TRBV28; j_gene: TRBJ1-3; CDR3aa: CASRDKNTIYF; CDR3nt: TGTGCCAGCAGGGATAAGAACACCATATATTTT
len: 20; abundance: many; d_gene: .; v_gene: TRBV28; j_gene: TRBJ2-1; CDR3aa: CASSPLLPLIGKSSYNEQFF; CDR3nt: TGTGCCAGCAGTCCCTTATTGCCACTTATAGGGAAAAGCTCCTACAATGAGCAGTTCTTC
len: 12; abundance: .; d_gene: .; v_gene: TRBV7-2; j_gene: TRBJ2-3; CDR3aa: CVSSLSRDTQYF; CDR3nt: TGTGTCAGCAGCTTATCGAGAGATACGCAGTATTTT
len: 16; abundance: many; d_gene: .; v_gene: TRBV7-9; j_gene: TRBJ1-6; CDR3aa: CASSCDEGRRNSPLHF; CDR3nt: TGTGCCAGCAGCTGCGACGAGGGCCGGAGAAATTCACCCCTCCACTTT
len: 11; abundance: once; d_gene: .; v_gene: TRBV6-2/TRBV6-3; j_gene: TRBJ2-7; CDR3aa: CASSFQGEQYF; CDR3nt: TGTGCCAGCAGTTTTCAGGGGGAGCAGTACTTC
len: 14; abundance: .; d_gene: .; v_gene: TRBV7-2; j_gene: TRBJ2-5; CDR3aa: CASTTAGTQETQYF; CDR3nt: TGTGCCAGCACCACGGCGGGGACCCAAGAGACCCAGTACTTC
len: 15; abundance: .; d_gene: .; v_gene: TRBV7-2; j_gene: TRBJ2-1; CDR3aa: CASSLAGLTTDEQFF; CDR3nt: TGTGCCAGCAGCTTAGCTGGCCTCACCACCGATGAGCAGTTCTTC
len: 12; abundance: .; d_gene: .; v_gene: TRBV7-9; j_gene: TRBJ1-2; CDR3aa: CASSLGSSGYTF; CDR3nt: TGTGCCAGCAGCTTAGGTTCTAGCGGCTACACCTTC
len: 14; abundance: .; d_gene: TRBD2; v_gene: TRBV12-3/TRBV12-4; j_gene: TRBJ2-1; CDR3aa: CASYPSGGHNEQFF; CDR3nt: TGTGCCAGTTATCCCAGCGGGGGCCACAATGAGCAGTTCTTC
len: 17; abundance: many; d_gene: .; v_gene: TRBV30; j_gene: TRBJ1-4; CDR3aa: CAWSFGQTGLDVGKLFF; CDR3nt: TGTGCCTGGAGTTTTGGCCAGACGGGGCTTGATGTGGGAAAACTGTTTTTT
len: 13; abundance: many; d_gene: .; v_gene: TRBV5-1; j_gene: TRBJ2-7; CDR3aa: CASSLAREDEQYF; CDR3nt: TGCGCCAGCAGCTTGGCCCGCGAGGACGAGCAGTACTTC
len: 13; abundance: few; d_gene: .; v_gene: TRBV2; j_gene: TRBJ2-5; CDR3aa: CASRPAGEETQYF; CDR3nt: TGTGCCAGCCGTCCCGCAGGGGAGGAGACCCAGTACTTC
len: 14; abundance: medium-sized; d_gene: .; v_gene: TRBV6-5; j_gene: TRBJ1-1; CDR3aa: CASSYPLWGTEAFF; CDR3nt: TGTGCCAGCAGTTACCCTTTGTGGGGGACTGAAGCTTTCTTT
len: 15; abundance: many; d_gene: TRBD2; v_gene: TRBV6-5; j_gene: TRBJ2-1; CDR3aa: CASSYSGGYHNEQFF; CDR3nt: TGTGCCAGCAGTTACAGCGGGGGATACCACAATGAGCAGTTCTTC
len: 15; abundance: many; d_gene: .; v_gene: TRBV5-1; j_gene: TRBJ2-5; CDR3aa: CASSAGATGLETQYF; CDR3nt: TGCGCCAGCAGCGCCGGCGCTACAGGGCTAGAGACCCAGTACTTC
len: 15; abundance: .; d_gene: TRBD2; v_gene: TRBV6-1; j_gene: TRBJ2-5; CDR3aa: CASSQGLAGAETQYF; CDR3nt: TGTGCCAGCAGTCAGGGACTAGCGGGAGCGGAGACCCAGTACTTC
len: 15; abundance: .; d_gene: .; v_gene: TRBV11-2; j_gene: TRBJ2-7; CDR3aa: CASSPLQLASYEQYF; CDR3nt: TGTGCCAGCAGTCCACTACAGCTCGCTTCCTACGAGCAGTACTTC
len: 14; abundance: .; d_gene: TRBD1; v_gene: TRBV5-6; j_gene: TRBJ2-1; CDR3aa: CASSLGQGLSAEFF; CDR3nt: TGTGCCAGCAGCCTCGGACAGGGGCTGTCCGCAGAGTTCTTC
len: 16; abundance: medium-sized; d_gene: .; v_gene: TRBV5-6; j_gene: TRBJ1-3; CDR3aa: CASSLAGTDPGNTIYF; CDR3nt: TGTGCCAGCAGCTTGGCCGGGACGGATCCTGGAAACACCATATATTTT
len: 14; abundance: .; d_gene: .; v_gene: TRBV6-2/TRBV6-3; j_gene: TRBJ2-5; CDR3aa: CASSYVSARETQYF; CDR3nt: TGTGCCAGCAGTTACGTTTCTGCTCGGGAGACCCAGTACTTC
len: 16; abundance: many; d_gene: TRBD2; v_gene: TRBV4-2; j_gene: TRBJ2-7; CDR3aa: CASSQDMGLAGNEQYF; CDR3nt: TGTGCCAGCAGCCAAGATATGGGACTAGCGGGCAACGAGCAGTACTTC
len: 12; abundance: medium-sized; d_gene: .; v_gene: TRBV12-3/TRBV12-4; j_gene: TRBJ2-4; CDR3aa: CASARGLNIQYF; CDR3nt: TGTGCCAGCGCCCGGGGCCTAAACATTCAGTACTTC
len: 15; abundance: many; d_gene: TRBD1; v_gene: TRBV18; j_gene: TRBJ2-4; CDR3aa: CASSPTGGAKNIQYF; CDR3nt: TGTGCCAGCTCACCAACAGGGGGGGCCAAAAACATTCAGTACTTC
len: 14; abundance: .; d_gene: TRBD2; v_gene: TRBV7-2; j_gene: TRBJ2-7; CDR3aa: CASRPGTSAYEQYF; CDR3nt: TGTGCCAGCAGACCAGGGACTAGCGCCTACGAGCAGTACTTC
len: 15; abundance: .; d_gene: .; v_gene: TRBV28; j_gene: TRBJ1-1; CDR3aa: CASSTPGGTGTEAFF; CDR3nt: TGTGCCAGCAGTACCCCGGGGGGGACGGGCACTGAAGCTTTCTTT
len: 16; abundance: many; d_gene: .; v_gene: TRBV20-1; j_gene: TRBJ1-1; CDR3aa: CSARDPRTGKEREAFF; CDR3nt: TGCAGTGCTAGAGATCCCAGAACGGGAAAGGAACGCGAGGCTTTCTTT
len: 14; abundance: many; d_gene: .; v_gene: TRBV7-9; j_gene: TRBJ1-1; CDR3aa: CASSLLQKNTEAFF; CDR3nt: TGTGCCAGCAGCTTACTTCAGAAGAACACTGAAGCTTTCTTT
len: 14; abundance: .; d_gene: .; v_gene: TRBV3-1; j_gene: TRBJ2-1; CDR3aa: CASSQMSGHLVQFF; CDR3nt: TGTGCCAGCAGCCAAATGAGCGGGCACCTTGTACAGTTCTTC
len: 19; abundance: .; d_gene: TRBD1; v_gene: TRBV2; j_gene: TRBJ1-1; CDR3aa: CASSHDRDRGQEWNAEAFF; CDR3nt: TGTGCCAGCAGCCACGATAGGGACAGGGGGCAGGAATGGAACGCTGAAGCTTTCTTT
len: 15; abundance: many; d_gene: .; v_gene: TRBV12-3/TRBV12-4; j_gene: TRBJ1-2; CDR3aa: CASSLSDSLNYGYTF; CDR3nt: TGTGCCAGCAGTTTATCGGACAGCCTTAACTATGGCTACACCTTC
len: 18; abundance: many; d_gene: .; v_gene: TRBV24-1; j_gene: TRBJ1-1; CDR3aa: CATRTPANKQTRNTEAFF; CDR3nt: TGTGCCACCAGGACTCCAGCGAACAAACAAACCCGAAACACTGAAGCTTTCTTT